The present T cell receptor (beta chain) was sequenced within a study of CXCR3-negative and CXCR3-positive naive CD8 T cells. This clonotype is deemed medium-sized (0.01 to 0.1%) by its frequency. Its antigen is unidentified. UMI-labeled TRB cDNA libraries were prepared by 5' RACE. TCRdb derives one entry per CDR3 protein from the 5' RACE reads, leaving out DNA. The sample has roughly 3,100 distinct CDR3 sequences; the top ten hold over 2%. Whole-study results and caveats: The study found CXCR3 expression partially decreased after cryopreservation and ran most assays on fresh PBMCs. When CXCR3-positive naive cells were set against CXCR3-negative naive cells, the former had more hydrophobic TRB CDR3s. Similar TRBV-TRBJ usage characterized naive CXCR3-negative and CXCR3-positive cells; memory cells differed.

This clonotype originated in a human donor in good health. Some clones in this sample may be carry-over from other donors' samples. Material: naive CXCR3- CD8+ T cells from blood. Indicated subset: CD45RO-CCR7+CD27+CD95- naive CD8+ T cells lacking CXCR3 (TNR3-).

The CDR3 sequence is CSVEGITSSYPSTDTQYF. The chain carries TRBV29-1 and TRBJ2-3; TCRdb gives TRBD2 as the D gene, but with no DNA this cannot be confirmed. The CDR3 has 18 amino acids. Germline values: CDR1 SQVTM, CDR2 ANQGSEA.